This T cell receptor beta chain comes out of a study of T-cell memory formation after mild COVID-19. Background on the study: Largely donor-specific sequence clusters came from a couple of donors.

From the 5' RACE reads, TCRdb called clonotypes with MiXCR, one entry per CDR3 protein. This table holds tens of thousands of distinct CDR3 sequences, 20% to 25% found once. Study-level results: Among contracting clones, CD4+ were mainly CM/EM and CD8+ enriched in EMRA. While clones contracting from day 15 to 85 were balanced between CD4 and CD8, later expanders leaned CD4+.

As to this clonotype: Its antigen is unidentified.

The sequenced material came from PBMCs or a T cell subset sorted from them (not recorded which). This clonotype was sampled from an adult who had mild COVID-19 (a few samples of this study predate the infection). Cell type and time point are not known.

The CDR3 protein is CASSLFFPVASYEQYF. CDR3 bases: TGTGCCAGCAGTTTATTTTTTCCCGTTGCCTCCTACGAGCAGTACTTC. The genes are TRBV27 and TRBJ2-7; D is uncertain. Germline-derived CDR1 and CDR2 are MNHEY and SMNVEV (reference sequence). Trimming pared 1 base from V and 0 bases from J, leaving 13 bases between. This CDR3 has 16 residues.